The source of this T cell receptor (beta chain) is a study of control samples from healthy donors and cancer patients. The V and J ends lost 8 bases and 4 bases, in that order; junction bases with no gene match: 5. The CDR3 has 12 residues. In germline, CDR1 is MNHNY, CDR2 SVGAGI (reference sequence). Measured with immunoSEQ multiplex PCR; TCRdb has only the in-frame clones, and not every one. Here the sample spans around 110,000 clones, roughly 91% being singletons. This rearrangement joins TRBV6-6 to TRBJ2-7, with 7 bases aligning to TRBD2. The sequenced sample was blood. This TCR came from a woman in her seventies in good health. CDR3 sequence (DNA): TGTGCCAGCGGCGGGGGACCGTACGAGCAGTACTTC. Amino acids: CASGGGPYEQYF.